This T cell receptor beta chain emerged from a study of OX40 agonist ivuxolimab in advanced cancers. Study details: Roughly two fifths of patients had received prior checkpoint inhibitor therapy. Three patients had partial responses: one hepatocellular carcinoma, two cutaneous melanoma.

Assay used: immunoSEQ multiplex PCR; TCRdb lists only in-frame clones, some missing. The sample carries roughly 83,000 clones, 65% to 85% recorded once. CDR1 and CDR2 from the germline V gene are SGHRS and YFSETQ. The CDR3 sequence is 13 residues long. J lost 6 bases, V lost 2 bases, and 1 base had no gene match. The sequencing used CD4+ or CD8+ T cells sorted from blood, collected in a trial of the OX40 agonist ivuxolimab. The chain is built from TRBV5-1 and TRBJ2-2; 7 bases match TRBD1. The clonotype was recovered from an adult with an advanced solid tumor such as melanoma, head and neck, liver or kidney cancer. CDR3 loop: CASSLGQAGELFF. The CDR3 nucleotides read TGCGCCAGCAGCTTAGGACAGGCCGGGGAGCTGTTTTTT.